The 9 T cell receptor beta chains presented below share a single source sample, sequenced in a study of blood T cell repertoires in COVID-19. Only in-frame clones appear in the TCRdb table, and some are missing; sequencing was by immunoSEQ multiplex PCR. This table has some 390,000 clones, around nine tenths appearing once. Sequencing was done on a sample of peripheral blood. These receptors were taken from a human donor in a cohort sampled during active COVID-19.

The rearrangement uses TRBV6-1 and TRBJ1-4; D possibly corresponds to TRBD1 (6 bases). Trimming left V 1 base short and J 7 bases short, with 13 bases between. The germline V gene has CDR1 MNHNS and CDR2 SASEGT. The CDR3 contains 15 residues. As DNA, the CDR3 is TGTGCCAGCAGTGAAGTCTCGACAGGACCTGAAAAACTGTTTTTT. It translates to CASSEVSTGPEKLFF.

This clone was counted ten times or more. The chain's CDR3 is CASSQGREEPRVTDTQYF. The CDR3 region has the DNA TGCGCCAGCAGCCAAGGAAGGGAGGAACCTAGGGTCACAGATACGCAGTATTTT. The rearrangement links TRBV4-1 to TRBJ2-3, with a possible D match to TRBD2 (6 bases). Trimming pared 1 base from V and 2 bases from J, leaving 19 bases between. The CDR3 extends over 18 amino acids. Germline V gene sequence: CDR1 MGHRA, CDR2 YSYEKL.

The chain recombines TRBV3-1 (or the pseudogene TRBV3-2) with TRBJ2-3; 11 nucleotides line up with TRBD2. Germline V CDR1 and CDR2: LGHDT, YNNKEL (reference sequence). J was trimmed by 3 bases and V by 4 bases; bases with no gene match: 6. The CDR3 runs 16 residues. The CDR3 loop is CASSRIAGGWTDTQYF. The CDR3 DNA follows: TGTGCCAGCAGCCGTATAGCGGGAGGGTGGACAGATACGCAGTATTTT.

The rearrangement uses TRBV30 and TRBJ1-6; D not certain. CDR3 size: 17 residues. Trimming left V 1 base short and J 7 bases short, with 20 bases between. Germline loops: CDR1 GTSNPN, CDR2 SVGIG (reference sequence). Here the CDR3 reads CAWSAGGVRAGNSPLHF. DNA for the CDR3: TGTGCCTGGAGTGCCGGTGGTGTGCGGGCGGGAAATTCACCCCTCCACTTT.

The rearrangement links TRBV19 to TRBJ2-7; possibly TRBD2 for D (5 bases). The germline V gene encodes CDR1 LNHDA and CDR2 SQIVND (reference sequence). This CDR3 has 18 amino acids. Trimming pared 1 base from V and 0 bases from J, leaving 19 bases between. The CDR3 spells CASSIAPLEEASSYEQYF. CDR3 coding DNA: TGTGCCAGTAGTATAGCCCCCTTGGAGGAGGCTAGCTCCTACGAGCAGTACTTC.

The gene calls are TRBV6-5 and TRBJ2-7, with D perhaps matching TRBD1 (5 bases). The germline V gene has CDR1 MNHEY and CDR2 SVGAGI. There are 14 residues in the CDR3. With 4 bases removed from V and 0 bases from J, the gap between germline ends came to 10 bases. In DNA, the CDR3 is TGTGCCAGCAGTTCCGCCAGGGACTCCTACGAGCAGTACTTC. Amino acid sequence: CASSSARDSYEQYF.

The V gene is TRBV19, the J gene TRBJ2-1; TRBD1 is a possible D gene (6 bases). Germline loops: CDR1 LNHDA, CDR2 SQIVND (reference sequence). The length of the CDR3 is 14 residues. The ends were cut back, 1 base at V and 9 bases at J, with 13 bases in the middle. The CDR3 nucleotides read TGTGCCAGTAGTATAGGTAACAGGGAAGTTGAGCAGTTCTTC. Its protein is CASSIGNREVEQFF.

The V call is TRBV27, the J call TRBJ1-6; no definite D call. Germline V gives CDR1 MNHEY, CDR2 SMNVEV (reference sequence). There are 13 residues in the CDR3. Between the trimmed V and J ends, which lost 8 bases and 6 bases, there was a span of 11 bases. The CDR3 nucleotides read TGTGCCAGCCGTACGCGGCCTAATTCACCCCTCCACTTT. Protein product: CASRTRPNSPLHF.

Remarks on this clone: The same CDR3 can be traced to other DNA sequences in this sample. The chain carries TRBV19 and TRBJ2-1; 9 bases map to TRBD2. CDR3 length: 15 residues. Looked up from germline, CDR1 is LNHDA and CDR2 is SQIVND (reference sequence). Germline trimming cut 3 bases from V and 4 bases from J; bases unmatched to any gene: 4. CDR3 bases: TGTGCCAGTAGTATTAGCGGGGGTAATTACAATGAGCAGTTCTTC. Translated, it gives CASSISGGNYNEQFF.